This TCR beta chain was obtained from a study of T cell repertoires in cytomegalovirus infection. Whole-study results and caveats: Based on cumulative public TCR beta family frequency, carriers of CMV plus the relevant HLA were identified.

MiXCR, run by TCRdb on the reads, gives a single entry per CDR3 protein. In the table there are around 440,000 distinct CDR3 sequences, around 10% of which are singletons. Points on this clonotype: Its cognate antigen is unknown.

Looked up from germline, CDR1 is SGHTA and CDR2 is FQGTGA. V was pared by 2 bases and J by 6 bases, with 15 bases between. This CDR3 is built from 15 residues. This sequence originates from a human donor in good health (CMV status not recorded). Some clones in this sample may be carry-over from other donors' samples. Sequencing was carried out using PBMCs. The chain uses TRBV7-3 and TRBJ2-3; a weak D match, TRBD2 (6 bases). The CDR3 sequence: CASSLGGTLADTQYF. Written as DNA, the CDR3 is TGTGCCAGCAGCTTAGGCGGGACCCTGGCTGATACGCAGTATTTT.